Sequencing of this T cell receptor (beta chain) was carried out in a study of OX40 agonist ivuxolimab in advanced cancers. Regarding the study as a whole: Average numbers of expanded clones were greater in CD8+ T cells than in CD4+. CD4+ and CD8+ blood T cells expanded clonally by week 6 at 0.1 to 3.0 mg/kg.

On this clone: The antigen is unknown.

Data came from immunoSEQ multiplex PCR; TCRdb stores just in-frame clones and leaves some out. The data show tens of thousands of clones, roughly 90% seen once. A history of autoimmune disease or systemic immunosuppression excluded patients. The CDR3 is 15 amino acids. Trimming removed 5 bases from V and 10 bases from J; junction bases left unmatched: 7. Germline V lookup: CDR1 SGHTA, CDR2 FQGNSA. The material sequenced was CD4+ or CD8+ T cells sorted from blood, taken in a trial of the OX40 agonist ivuxolimab. The chain uses TRBV7-2 and TRBJ2-1, with TRBD2 identical over 14 bases. The TCR was taken from an adult with an advanced solid tumor such as melanoma, head and neck, liver or kidney cancer. CDR3 sequence reads: CASSPPGLAGAEQFF. DNA for the CDR3: TGTGCCAGCAGCCCGCCGGGACTAGCGGGAGCGGAGCAGTTCTTC.